Below, 19 T cell receptor beta chains from the same sample are listed, as sequenced in a study of blood T cell repertoires in COVID-19. Assay: immunoSEQ multiplex PCR; the TCRdb copy retains only in-frame clones and omits some. The sample contains 35,000 to 50,000 clones, 82% of which appear only once. Sequencing was done on a sample of peripheral blood. Receptors were obtained from a woman aged 70-85 years with acute or convalescent COVID-19.

This rearrangement joins TRBV5-1 to TRBJ2-2; D is uncertain. Germline loops: CDR1 SGHRS, CDR2 YFSETQ. The length of the CDR3 is 16 residues. V lost 0 bases to trimming and J lost 0 bases, with 9 bases between them. CDR3 residues: CASSLAPVTNTGELFF. The DNA for the CDR3 is TGCGCCAGCAGCTTGGCCCCAGTGACGAACACCGGGGAGCTGTTTTTT.

This rearrangement joins TRBV30 to TRBJ2-1, with a possible D match to TRBD1 (6 bases). The CDR3 runs to 18 residues. Per germline, CDR1 GTSNPN and CDR2 SVGIG (reference sequence). V lost 0 bases, J lost 4 bases, and 22 bases lay in between. The CDR3 coding sequence is TGTGCCTGGAGTGTACGGAGAGGGAGAGGGGGTATTTACAATGAGCAGTTCTTC. Amino acids: CAWSVRRGRGGIYNEQFF.

CDR3 loop: CATSSSRETQYF. CDR3 coding DNA: TGTGCCACCAGCAGCAGTCGAGAGACCCAGTACTTC. The J gene is TRBJ2-5, the V gene TRBV15; D unresolved. Germline V gene data show CDR1 as LNHNV and CDR2 as YYDKDF (reference sequence). This CDR3 contains 12 residues. V lost 3 bases and J lost 4, with 6 bases in between.

V gene TRBV6-5 combines with J gene TRBJ1-4, with TRBD1 as a possible D gene (5 bases). Trimming removed 7 bases from V and 6 bases from J, with 18 bases in between. This CDR3 is 15 amino acids long. The germline CDR1 and CDR2 sequences are MNHEY and SVGAGI. The CDR3 here is CASTRAQGGDEKLFF. The CDR3 DNA reads TGTGCCAGCACCAGAGCCCAGGGCGGGGATGAAAAACTGTTTTTT.

CDR3 in DNA: TGTGCCAGCCGGATCGGGGACAGCTCTAACTATGGCTACACCTTC. Translating it yields CASRIGDSSNYGYTF. This sequence joins TRBV6-5 and TRBJ1-2; TRBD1 agrees at 7 bases. The CDR3 spans 15 residues. The ends lost 8 bases at V and 0 bases at J; junction bases unmatched: 9. Germline CDR1 and CDR2: MNHEY and SVGAGI.

The chain employs TRBV5-1 and TRBJ2-2, with D uncertain. The CDR3 extends over 13 amino acids. Trimming stripped 2 bases from V and 4 bases from J, with 6 bases between. The germline gives CDR1 SGHRS, CDR2 YFSETQ. The CDR3 DNA follows: TGCGCCAGCAGCTTTCAGCGCACCGGGGAGCTGTTTTTT. Translation gives CASSFQRTGELFF.

This sequence joins TRBV7-9 and TRBJ1-3; D uncertain. This CDR3 has 16 residues. The V gene's germline CDR1 is SEHNR and CDR2 FQNEAQ (reference sequence). Trimming pared 4 bases from V and 4 bases from J, leaving 17 bases between. The CDR3 coding sequence is TGTGCCAGCAGCTCATCTGGAGGGCGAGGGGGAAACACCATATATTTT. Protein product: CASSSSGGRGGNTIYF.

This chain connects TRBV14 to TRBJ1-2; 7 bases are shared with TRBD1. The junction had 3 bases not matched to a gene; V was cut back by 0 bases and J by 5 bases. CDR3 size: 14 residues. Germline V lookup: CDR1 SGHDN, CDR2 FVKESK. This CDR3 is CASSQDATGYGYTF. The DNA of the CDR3 is TGTGCCAGCAGCCAAGATGCGACAGGGTATGGCTACACCTTC.

The chain employs TRBV10-3 and TRBJ2-3; 9 bases map to TRBD2. Germline assignment: CDR1 ENHRY and CDR2 SYGVKD. This CDR3 is 15 amino acids long. V lost 7 bases and J lost 9; bases outside the gene matches: 14. CDR3 residues: CAITESSGSPGTQYF. The CDR3, as DNA: TGTGCCATCACCGAAAGTAGCGGGAGCCCCGGAACGCAGTATTTT.

This clone was counted only a few times. This chain connects TRBV19 to TRBJ2-2; D is undetermined. Per germline, CDR1 LNHDA and CDR2 SQIVND (reference sequence). V dropped 8 bases and J dropped 7 bases, with 5 bases sitting between them. The CDR3 sequence is 10 residues long. CDR3 amino acids: CASWLGELFF. DNA for the CDR3: TGTGCCAGTTGGCTCGGGGAGCTGTTTTTT.

This chain links TRBV27 with TRBJ2-1; 10 nucleotides agree with TRBD2. J was trimmed by 7 bases and V by 2 bases; bases with no gene match: 8. The CDR3 has 16 amino acids. The germline CDR1 and CDR2 sequences are MNHEY and SMNVEV (reference sequence). The CDR3 is CASSLIRLAGVNEQFF. The CDR3 nucleotides read TGTGCCAGCAGTTTAATCCGGCTAGCGGGAGTGAATGAGCAGTTCTTC.

V usage is TRBV6-5 and J usage is TRBJ2-7; D remains ambiguous. This CDR3 has 16 residues. Trimming took off 2 bases at V and 5 bases at J, with 19 bases between the two ends. Germline V gene sequence: CDR1 MNHEY, CDR2 SVGAGI. CDR3 coding DNA: TGTGCCAGCAGTTACCTCACTTCTATCCCCGGAGACGAGCAGTACTTC. It specifies CASSYLTSIPGDEQYF.

This chain links TRBV15 with TRBJ2-7; D ambiguous. V was clipped by 1 base and J by 0 bases, with 4 bases between them. Per the germline V gene, CDR1 is LNHNV and CDR2 is YYDKDF (reference sequence). The CDR3 is made up of 13 amino acids. The CDR3 DNA reads as TGTGCCACCAGCAGAGTATTCTCCTACGAGCAGTACTTC. Residues: CATSRVFSYEQYF.

This clone occurred once. The chain is built from TRBV9 and TRBJ2-2, with a tentative D call TRBD1 (6 bases). Germline CDR1 and CDR2: SGDLS and YYNGEE. V was pared by 0 bases and J by 4 bases, with 13 bases between. The CDR3 runs to 16 residues. CDR3 in DNA: TGTGCCAGCAGCGTAGGGGACACTCCGCTCACCGGGGAGCTGTTTTTT. This gives the protein CASSVGDTPLTGELFF.

The chain recombines TRBV5-4 with TRBJ1-5; D unclear. The CDR3 length is 15 residues. Germline CDR1 and CDR2: SGHNT and YYREEE (reference sequence). The V end was cut by 0 bases, the J end by 0 bases, with 7 bases between. CDR3 nucleotide sequence: TGTGCCAGCAGCTTGGGAGGACTTAGCAATCAGCCCCAGCATTTT. Amino acid sequence: CASSLGGLSNQPQHF. The whole variable domain, filled in from reference TRBV5-4 and TRBJ1-5, reads ETGVTQSPTHLIKTRGQQVTLRCSSQSGHNTVSWYQQALGQGPQFIFQYYREEENGRGNFPPRFSGLQFPNYSSELNVNALELDDSALYLCASSLGGLSNQPQHFGDGTRLSIL.

V gene TRBV12-5 combines with J gene TRBJ1-2; perhaps TRBD1 as D (6 bases). There are 13 residues in the CDR3. V dropped 6 bases and J dropped 6 bases, with 14 bases sitting between them. Germline V gene lookup returns CDR1 LGHNT and CDR2 FRNRAP. CDR3 bases: TGTGCTAGTGGCGAAACAGGGTCGGATGGCTACACCTTC. This gives the protein CASGETGSDGYTF.

The genes are TRBV5-4 and TRBJ2-5, with TRBD2 as a possible D gene (7 bases). V lost 0 bases and J 5 bases, leaving 14 bases between the germline ends. Germline V gene sequence: CDR1 SGHNT, CDR2 YYREEE (reference sequence). CDR3 length: 15 amino acids. CDR3 bases: TGTGCCAGCAGCTTGGTAACAGGGAGGGTGGAGACCCAGTACTTC. This codes for CASSLVTGRVETQYF.

V usage is TRBV10-3 and J usage is TRBJ2-2, with a weak D call TRBD2 (5 bases). This CDR3 is built from 15 residues. CDR1 is ENHRY and CDR2 is SYGVKD in the germline V gene. The ends were cut back, 3 bases at V and 5 bases at J, with 13 bases in the middle. CDR3 DNA: TGTGCCATCAGTGACCGGGGTCCTCGTACCGGGGAGCTGTTTTTT. Its translation is CAISDRGPRTGELFF.

The CDR3 bases are TGCGCCAGCAGCCAGGCTAGCGGGAGGGATGATTACACCGGGGAGCTGTTTTTT. This translates into CASSQASGRDDYTGELFF. The gene calls are TRBV4-1 and TRBJ2-2; TRBD2 matches at 12 bases. In germline, CDR1 is MGHRA, CDR2 YSYEKL. CDR3 length: 18 amino acids. With V trimmed by 3 bases and J by 3 bases, 8 bases remained unmatched.